The 5 T cell receptor beta chains presented below share a single source sample, sequenced in a study of cytomegalovirus exposure and HLA in healthy donors. The PCR employed 60 Vbeta primers together with 13 Jbeta primers. Clones were sequenced by immunoSEQ multiplex PCR, and TCRdb holds only the in-frame ones, with some missing. This table has about 200,000 clones, around 83% appearing once. Sequencing was done on a sample of PBMCs. The receptors come from a woman between 35 and 50 years old in good health and CMV-seronegative.

This clone came up a few times. A read error may account for a junction end that differs from germline. The chain has TRBV6-5 and TRBJ2-5; 8 positions agree with TRBD1. CDR3 length: 15 amino acids. Germline V gene data show CDR1 as MNHEY and CDR2 as SVGAGI. The chain's CDR3 is CASSYSTGVAETQYF. CDR3 nucleotide sequence: TGTGCCAGCAGCTACTCGACAGGGGTAGCAGAGACCCAGTACTTC.

This chain joins TRBV6-1 and TRBJ2-3, with 10 nucleotides matching TRBD1. Germline V CDR1 and CDR2: MNHNS, SASEGT. The V and J ends lost 7 bases and 4 bases, in that order; junction bases with no gene match: 8. The CDR3 is 15 amino acids. CDR3 sequence (DNA): TGTGCCAGCATCGTTCAGACAGGGGGCCCAGATACGCAGTATTTT. Its translation: CASIVQTGGPDTQYF.

The chain has TRBV11-2 and TRBJ2-3; 8 positions match TRBD2. In germline, CDR1 is SGHAT, CDR2 FQNNGV. J lost 4 bases, V lost 5 bases, and 11 bases had no gene match. This CDR3 comprises 16 residues. CDR3 in DNA: TGTGCCAGCAGCCCGCGGCCGGGGGGGGGCGCAGATACGCAGTATTTT. It specifies CASSPRPGGGADTQYF.

This sequence joins TRBV19 and TRBJ1-5; the match to TRBD1 covers 7 bases. CDR3 length equals 16 residues. Germline V CDR1 and CDR2: LNHDA, SQIVND (reference sequence). V lost 4 bases to trimming and J lost 11 bases; unmatched junction nucleotides: 17. CDR3 protein: CASSTPDQGGKSSQHF. DNA for the CDR3: TGTGCCAGTAGTACCCCTGACCAGGGGGGTAAAAGTTCCCAGCATTTT.

Remarks on this clone: Other DNA variants within this sample encode the same CDR3. V is TRBV6-5 and J is TRBJ1-2, with D tentatively TRBD1 (5 bases). The CDR3 totals 13 residues. Per the germline V gene, CDR1 is MNHEY and CDR2 is SVGAGI. Trimming took 2 bases from V and 2 from J, leaving 6 bases between them. The CDR3 sequence is CASSYGQNYGYTF. Written as DNA, the CDR3 is TGTGCCAGCAGTTACGGACAAAACTATGGCTACACCTTC.